Below, 16 T cell receptor beta chains from the same sample are listed, as sequenced in a study of blood T cell repertoires in COVID-19. Libraries were prepared by immunoSEQ multiplex PCR; TCRdb keeps only in-frame clonotypes and omits some of them. The sample lists 60,000 or so clones, about 73% seen once, with about 28% in the top ten. The sequencing input was peripheral blood. These TCRs come from a woman of 80 years or more with acute or convalescent COVID-19.

The chain is built from TRBV13 and TRBJ1-2; 10 nucleotides align to TRBD1. This CDR3 has 16 residues. V lost 5 bases and J lost 4; bases outside the gene matches: 10. Germline CDR1 is PRHDT and CDR2 is FYEKMQ (reference sequence). The CDR3 loop reads CASSAAAGQGSYGYTF. The DNA for the CDR3 is TGTGCCAGCAGCGCCGCCGCGGGACAGGGGAGCTATGGCTACACCTTC.

This chain connects TRBV24-1 to TRBJ2-3; 10 bases match TRBD2. V gave up 6 bases and J gave up 2 bases; unmatched junction bases: 13. CDR1 and CDR2 (germline): KGHDR, SFDVKD. The CDR3 loop spans 18 amino acids. Here the CDR3 reads CATSLPGQGLANTDTQYF. In nucleotides, the CDR3 is TGTGCCACCAGTCTCCCAGGGCAGGGACTAGCGAACACAGATACGCAGTATTTT.

The gene calls are TRBV28 and TRBJ1-4; 10 bases match TRBD1. CDR3 length: 15 residues. The junction had 4 bases not matched to a gene; V was cut back by 5 bases and J by 4 bases. Germline V gene sequence: CDR1 MDHEN, CDR2 SYDVKM. DNA of the CDR3: TGTGCCAGCAGTATCGGGACAGGGGTTAATGAAAAACTGTTTTTT. Translating it yields CASSIGTGVNEKLFF.

V gene TRBV7-2 combines with J gene TRBJ1-1, with D maybe TRBD1 (6 bases). Germline V gives CDR1 SGHTA, CDR2 FQGNSA. V was pared by 0 bases and J by 7 bases, with 15 bases between. This CDR3 spans 15 amino acids. CDR3 in DNA: TGTGCCAGCAGCTTAGCAGGGGGGGCTAATTTTGAAGCTTTCTTT. It yields the protein CASSLAGGANFEAFF.

V gene TRBV4-1 combines with J gene TRBJ1-6, with no clear D. CDR1 is MGHRA and CDR2 is YSYEKL in the germline V gene. V lost 3 bases to trimming and J lost 0 bases, with 6 bases between them. The CDR3 sequence is 15 residues long. The CDR3: CASSQASSYNSPLHF. The DNA of the CDR3 is TGCGCCAGCAGCCAGGCTTCCTCCTATAATTCACCCCTCCACTTT.

The chain has TRBV19 and TRBJ2-7; 9 bases line up with TRBD2. Germline-derived CDR1 and CDR2 are LNHDA and SQIVND (reference sequence). The junction had 12 bases not matched to a gene; V was cut back by 7 bases and J by 2 bases. This CDR3 spans 16 amino acids. CDR3 loop: CASKPFAGGPPYEQYF. The CDR3 DNA reads as TGTGCCAGTAAACCCTTTGCGGGAGGGCCGCCCTACGAGCAGTACTTC.

This clone was seen a few times. V and J are TRBV19 and TRBJ2-7; TRBD1 agrees at 9 bases. This CDR3 has 14 amino acids. CDR1 and CDR2 (germline): LNHDA, SQIVND (reference sequence). The V and J ends lost 7 bases and 3 bases, in that order; junction bases with no gene match: 7. DNA of the CDR3: TGTGCCAGTACCCCGGGACAGGGAAGCTACGAGCAGTACTTC. This codes for CASTPGQGSYEQYF.

This chain uses TRBV15 with TRBJ1-5; 10 bases line up with TRBD1. Germline assignment: CDR1 LNHNV and CDR2 YYDKDF (reference sequence). The CDR3 has 17 amino acids. Trimming at V came to 8 bases and at J to 2 bases, leaving 12 bases not matched to a gene. The CDR3 nucleotides read TGTGCCACCTCTCTCCCCGGGACAGGGGTAGGCAATCAGCCCCAGCATTTT. This translates into CATSLPGTGVGNQPQHF.

The chain joins TRBV27 to TRBJ1-6; D is possibly TRBD1 (6 bases). CDR3 length equals 14 residues. CDR1 MNHEY and CDR2 SMNVEV come from the germline V gene (reference sequence). The V gene lost 6 bases and the J gene lost 9 bases, with 15 bases spanning the gap. CDR3 DNA sequence: TGTGCCAGCAGGCCTCCAGGGGAACGTTCACCCCTCCACTTT. Residues: CASRPPGERSPLHF.

Notes on this clone: It may be a read error: a sequence one base away is much more abundant. The J gene is TRBJ2-1, the V gene TRBV28; D might be TRBD2 (5 bases). The CDR3 spans 17 residues. Germline V gives CDR1 MDHEN, CDR2 SYDVKM. Trimming shortened V by 5 bases and J by 9 bases, and 26 bases separated the two germline ends. The CDR3 region has the DNA TGTGCCAGCAGTCCCACCTTAGGAGGAGCTGAAACGGGTGAGCAGTTCTTC. Its protein is CASSPTLGGAETGEQFF.

The chain uses TRBV11-3 and TRBJ2-5; D might be TRBD1 (6 bases). The CDR3 is 14 residues long. The germline gives CDR1 SGHNT, CDR2 YENEEA. The V and J ends lost 5 bases and 1 base respectively, with 11 bases between them. In nucleotides, the CDR3 is TGTGCCAGCAGCGCACAGGGATTCCAAGAGACCCAGTACTTC. Translation: CASSAQGFQETQYF.

This chain links TRBV4-1 with TRBJ2-7; 8 positions match TRBD2. This CDR3 is built from 13 residues. The germline gives CDR1 MGHRA, CDR2 YSYEKL. V was clipped by 1 base and J by 4 bases; unmatched bases: 0. In DNA, the CDR3 is TGCGCCAGCAGCCAAGGACTAGCGTACGAGCAGTACTTC. Encoded protein: CASSQGLAYEQYF.

The chain joins TRBV11-2 to TRBJ2-3, with D perhaps matching TRBD2 (5 bases). The CDR3 totals 14 residues. V lost 5 bases and J lost 4, with 13 bases in between. The germline CDR1 and CDR2 sequences are SGHAT and FQNNGV. This chain's CDR3 is CASSPRGVSDTQYF. The CDR3 DNA sequence: TGTGCCAGCAGCCCCCGGGGAGTTTCAGATACGCAGTATTTT.

The chain couples TRBV19 to TRBJ1-3, with D unclear. There are 13 residues in the CDR3. Germline V gene lookup returns CDR1 LNHDA and CDR2 SQIVND (reference sequence). Here the CDR3 reads CGSKADSGNTIYF. CDR3 sequence (DNA): TGTGGCAGCAAAGCGGACTCTGGAAACACCATATATTTT. Full variable domain (missing parts from reference TRBV19 and TRBJ1-3): DGGITQSPKYLFRKEGQNVTLSCEQNLNHDAMYWYRQDPGQGLRLIYYSQIVNDFQKGDIAEGYSVSREKKESFPLTVTSAQKNPTAFYLCGSKADSGNTIYFGEGSWLTVV.

The V call is TRBV5-4, the J call TRBJ2-5, with no clear D. Per the germline V gene, CDR1 is SGHNT and CDR2 is YYREEE (reference sequence). The CDR3 covers 12 residues. The V end lost 3 bases, the J end lost 2 bases, and 5 bases lay between the germline ends. The CDR3 protein is CASSSPQETQYF. In DNA, the CDR3 is TGTGCCAGCAGCTCCCCACAAGAGACCCAGTACTTC.

The V call is TRBV5-1, the J call TRBJ2-1, with 10 bases that match TRBD2. The CDR3 has 16 residues. With 2 bases clipped from V and 5 bases from J, the junction kept 7 bases outside the gene matches. CDR1 is SGHRS and CDR2 is YFSETQ in the germline V gene. The CDR3 reads CASSFDPTSGNNEQFF. The DNA for the CDR3 is TGCGCCAGCAGCTTCGACCCTACTAGCGGGAACAATGAGCAGTTCTTC.